A single sample gave rise to the 21 T cell receptor beta chains below, sequenced in a study of blood T cells in healthy people across ages. A J-beta primer mix and a sample-barcoded 5' primer were used in a second PCR of roughly 7 to 12 cycles. TCRdb analysed the 5' RACE reads with MiXCR anew, one entry per CDR3 protein. Of about 1.8 million distinct CDR3 sequences listed, 49% are singletons. Sequencing was carried out using blood. Receptors were obtained from a woman aged 40 to 50 in good health.

This chain links TRBV5-6 with TRBJ2-1; 12 bases fit TRBD2. Looked up from germline, CDR1 is SGHDT and CDR2 is YYEEEE. There are 16 residues in the CDR3. The V segment lost 10 bases and the J segment 9 bases; nucleotides outside the gene matches: 17. Written as DNA, the CDR3 is TGTGCCGCTGGTGCGGCTAGCGGGGGGGCAGGAAGTGAGCAGTTCTTC. The encoded protein is CAAGAASGGAGSEQFF.

Only one count was recorded for this clonotype. A single base separates this from a much larger clone, so it may be a read error. The rearrangement links TRBV27 to TRBJ1-1, with 7 bases lining up with TRBD1. The CDR3 contains 14 residues. Germline trimming cut 7 bases from V and 4 bases from J; bases unmatched to any gene: 9. Germline V gene sequence: CDR1 MNHEY, CDR2 SMNVEV (reference sequence). The DNA for the CDR3 is TGTGCCAGCAAAGTAATCGAGGGGGCCACTGAAGCTTTCTTT. This sequence encodes CASKVIEGATEAFF.

This clonotype was seen more than once but under ten times. The chain uses TRBV25-1 and TRBJ2-3, with D uncertain. The CDR3 extends over 16 amino acids. CDR1 is MGHDK and CDR2 is SYGVNS in the germline V gene. Trimming took off 6 bases at V and 1 base at J, with 17 bases between the two ends. The CDR3 DNA follows: TGTGCCAGCAGGCCCTCCGTAGGGTATGGCACAGATACGCAGTATTTT. Translation gives CASRPSVGYGTDTQYF.

This rearrangement joins TRBV9 to TRBJ2-1; D call uncertain. Germline V lookup: CDR1 SGDLS, CDR2 YYNGEE. The CDR3 spans 12 residues. V lost 1 base and J lost 9, with 8 bases in between. CDR3 loop: CASSVNGFEQFF. In nucleotides, the CDR3 is TGTGCCAGCAGCGTAAACGGGTTTGAGCAGTTCTTC.

This clonotype was seen more than once but under ten times. The chain links TRBV12-3 or TRBV12-4 to TRBJ2-5; 7 bases agree with TRBD1. The CDR3 is 15 residues long. Losses at the gene ends were 8 bases for V and 0 bases for J; bases not matched to a gene: 9. CDR3 sequence (DNA): TGTGCCAGCCGCCGGGACAGACGATACCAAGAGACCCAGTACTTC. This encodes CASRRDRRYQETQYF.

In regard to this clonotype: An end of the junction does not agree with germline; a read error may underlie this. The V gene is TRBV6-5, the J gene TRBJ2-6; 7 bases fit TRBD2. In germline, CDR1 is MNHEY, CDR2 SVGAGI. The CDR3 length is 16 residues. The CDR3 reads CASSLQGGSGVNVLTF. For the CDR3, the DNA is TGTGCCAGCAGTCTGCAGGGAGGGAGTGGGGTCAACGTCCTGACTTTC.

This clonotype was seen a few times. The chain is built from TRBV7-2 and TRBJ2-3; no reliable D call. The CDR3 is 13 amino acids. Germline CDR1 and CDR2: SGHTA and FQGNSA. V lost 2 bases, J lost 5 bases, and 8 bases lay in between. CDR3: CASSLSSVDTQYF. Here the CDR3 DNA reads TGTGCCAGCAGCTTATCCTCCGTAGATACGCAGTATTTT.

The V call is TRBV3-1, the J call TRBJ1-2; 8 nucleotides agree with TRBD1. The CDR3 runs 15 residues. Germline V gene lookup returns CDR1 LGHDT and CDR2 YNNKEL (reference sequence). The V gene end was trimmed by 6 bases and the J gene end by 5 bases; junction bases not matched to a gene: 11. CDR3 coding DNA: TGTGCCAGCAGTCCCCGACAGGGGAGAGGTTATGGCTACACCTTC. Residues: CASSPRQGRGYGYTF.

The CDR3 region is CASSQSGVSSYEQYF. CDR3 DNA: TGTGCCAGCAGCCAGAGCGGGGTTAGCTCCTACGAGCAGTACTTC. The chain couples TRBV12-3 or TRBV12-4 to TRBJ2-7, with TRBD2 identical over 7 bases. The CDR3 covers 15 residues. The V and J ends lost 6 bases and 0 bases, in that order; junction bases with no gene match: 8.

This sequence joins TRBV7-6 and TRBJ2-5; D is ambiguous. The V and J ends lost 4 bases and 0 bases respectively, with 6 bases between them. The CDR3 has 13 residues. The V gene's germline CDR1 is SGHVS and CDR2 FNYEAQ. Here the CDR3 DNA reads TGTGCCAGCAGCTCCTACTACCAAGAGACCCAGTACTTC. It is translated as CASSSYYQETQYF.

The J gene is TRBJ2-1, the V gene TRBV3-1; TRBD2 agrees at 11 bases. J gave up 5 bases and V 0 bases, and 6 bases lay outside the gene matches. This CDR3 comprises 17 residues. The V gene's germline CDR1 is LGHDT and CDR2 YNNKEL (reference sequence). The DNA for the CDR3 is TGTGCCAGCAGCCAAGATAGCCTAGCGGGGGGCAACAATGAGCAGTTCTTC. Residues: CASSQDSLAGGNNEQFF.

This chain links TRBV5-1 with TRBJ2-7; 8 bases fit TRBD1. The CDR3 loop spans 14 amino acids. The V gene end was trimmed by 6 bases and the J gene end by 2 bases; junction bases not matched to a gene: 7. Germline values: CDR1 SGHRS, CDR2 YFSETQ. Here the CDR3 reads CASTSGQVTYEQYF. The CDR3 nucleotides read TGCGCCAGCACCTCGGGACAGGTAACCTACGAGCAGTACTTC.

This chain uses TRBV7-9 with TRBJ2-7, with D maybe TRBD1 (6 bases). Trimming took off 2 bases at V and 0 bases at J, with 14 bases between the two ends. This CDR3 is 16 amino acids long. The germline CDR1 and CDR2 sequences are SEHNR and FQNEAQ (reference sequence). The CDR3 protein is CASSLQGQVSSYEQYF. In nucleotides, the CDR3 is TGTGCCAGCAGCTTACAGGGGCAGGTGAGCTCCTACGAGCAGTACTTC.

J is TRBJ2-5 and V is TRBV5-6, with D possibly being TRBD2 (6 bases). CDR1 is SGHDT and CDR2 is YYEEEE in the germline V gene. This CDR3 region has 13 residues. The germline V and J ends were trimmed by 4 bases and 5 bases, with 12 bases remaining between them. CDR3 sequence (DNA): TGTGCCAGCAGCCATACTAGCCCGGAGACCCAGTACTTC. Translation gives CASSHTSPETQYF.

This clonotype came up a few times. The chain links TRBV4-1 to TRBJ1-4; D remains ambiguous. V gave up 0 bases and J gave up 0 bases, with 11 bases separating them. The CDR3 length is 17 residues. Germline CDR1 MGHRA, CDR2 YSYEKL. CDR3 DNA sequence: TGCGCCAGCAGCCAAGACGGGGAAGGTACAACTAATGAAAAACTGTTTTTT. It encodes CASSQDGEGTTNEKLFF.

This clonotype has a handful of counts. The chain has TRBV12-3 or TRBV12-4 and TRBJ1-6; 9 bases are shared with TRBD1. The V and J ends lost 3 bases and 14 bases, in that order; junction bases with no gene match: 8. This CDR3 spans 14 amino acids. CDR3 nucleotides: TGTGCCAGCAGTTTTCACAGGGGGCAGGGAACCCTCCACTTT. Its translation is CASSFHRGQGTLHF.

The V gene is TRBV20-1, the J gene TRBJ2-1; possibly TRBD2 for D (6 bases). Germline lookup yields CDR1 DFQATT and CDR2 SNEGSKA (reference sequence). The CDR3 extends over 14 amino acids. V gave up 2 bases and J gave up 5 bases, with 13 bases separating them. CDR3 loop: CSARRTTRNNEQFF. Written as DNA, the CDR3 is TGCAGTGCTAGAAGGACGACTAGGAACAATGAGCAGTTCTTC.

The V and J genes are TRBV6-2 or TRBV6-3 and TRBJ1-2, with 7 bases identical to TRBD1. With 7 bases clipped from V and 4 bases from J, the junction kept 12 bases outside the gene matches. CDR1 MNHEY and CDR2 SVGEGT come from the germline V gene. The CDR3 contains 15 residues. The CDR3 protein is CASTAGTAIIYGYTF. The CDR3 DNA sequence: TGTGCCAGCACGGCCGGGACAGCTATAATCTATGGCTACACCTTC.

The V and J genes are TRBV24-1 and TRBJ2-3; 13 positions agree with TRBD2. The CDR3 extends over 17 amino acids. The ends lost 3 bases at V and 6 bases at J; junction bases unmatched: 8. The germline gives CDR1 KGHDR, CDR2 SFDVKD. The CDR3 is CATSDPPGLAGRDTQYF. CDR3 sequence (DNA): TGTGCCACCAGTGATCCACCGGGACTAGCGGGACGGGATACGCAGTATTTT.

A word on this clonotype: The limits of the CDR3 on the DNA are not certain, so only TCRdb's listed CDR3 is given. The CDR3 sequence: CASSSSLGETQYF. The chain joins TRBV6-5 to TRBJ2-5. The CDR3 is 13 residues long, ends included. Germline assignment: CDR1 MNHEY and CDR2 SVGAGI.

The chain carries TRBV6-5 and TRBJ2-7; a possible D gene is TRBD2 (6 bases). Deletions cut 3 bases from V and 2 bases from J, with 14 bases between. CDR1 and CDR2 (germline): MNHEY, SVGAGI. The CDR3 is made up of 15 amino acids. The CDR3 spells CASSYTRGEAYEQYF. In nucleotides, the CDR3 is TGTGCCAGCAGTTATACGCGGGGAGAAGCCTACGAGCAGTACTTC.